This T cell receptor beta chain was recorded in a study of OX40 agonist ivuxolimab in advanced cancers. Study-level results: Averaging showed that CD8+ T cells had more expanded clones than CD4+ did.

V was cut by 6 bases and J by 1 base, with 13 bases left in between. Germline V gene data show CDR1 as SGHRS and CDR2 as YFSETQ. The CDR3 length is 15 residues. Method: immunoSEQ multiplex PCR; TCRdb's copy keeps in-frame clones and lacks some. The sample lists about 38,000 clones; around 86% were seen once. About this clone: Its cognate antigen is unknown.

The chain recombines TRBV5-1 with TRBJ2-2; D could derive from TRBD1 or TRBD2 (5 bases each). The starting material was CD4+ or CD8+ T cells sorted from blood, obtained in a trial of the OX40 agonist ivuxolimab. The TCR sequence derives from an adult with an advanced solid tumor such as melanoma, head and neck, liver or kidney cancer. Here the CDR3 DNA reads TGCGCCAGCACCCCCGGGGCAGGGAACACCGGGGAGCTGTTTTTT. It encodes CASTPGAGNTGELFF. The full variable domain, with the rest looked up from reference TRBV5-1 and TRBJ2-2, is KAGVTQTPRYLIKTRGQQVTLSCSPISGHRSVSWYQQTPGQGLQFLFEYFSETQRNKGNFPGRFSGRQFSNSRSEMNVSTLELGDSALYLCASTPGAGNTGELFFGEGSRLTVL.